This T cell receptor (beta chain) was recovered during a study of T cell changes during pregnancy in multiple sclerosis. Assay: immunoSEQ multiplex PCR; the TCRdb copy retains only in-frame clones and omits some. The sample yields some 56,000 clones, 92% seen once. The CDR3 totals 16 residues. V lost 0 bases and J lost 5; bases outside the gene matches: 7. From germline, CDR1 is SGHRS and CDR2 YFSETQ. The TCR sequence derives from a female donor in good health, enrolled as a control in a pregnancy study. Here the sequenced sample was peripheral blood, taken in the third trimester of pregnancy. The rearrangement links TRBV5-1 to TRBJ2-1; TRBD2 matches 8 bases. CDR3 DNA sequence: TGCGCCAGCAGCTTGGCCGGGGGGGAGGGACACAATGAGCAGTTCTTC. It is translated as CASSLAGGEGHNEQFF.